This TCR beta chain was identified during a study of neoadjuvant anti-PD-1 for oral cavity cancer. Trimming removed 5 bases from V and 4 bases from J, with 9 bases in between. The germline gives CDR1 SGHRS, CDR2 YFSETQ. This CDR3 is 12 amino acids long. The assay was immunoSEQ multiplex PCR, and TCRdb's table has in-frame clones only and misses some. The profile shows about 42,000 clones, approximately 80% of them singletons. Time point given: after neoadjuvant nivolumab, at surgical resection. The receptor was isolated from a person between 40 and 80 years old with oral cavity squamous cell carcinoma. The sample was PBMCs, taken after nivolumab (anti-PD-1) treatment. The chain couples TRBV5-1 to TRBJ1-1, with TRBD1 as a possible D gene (5 bases). The CDR3 coding sequence is TGCGCCAGCAGTCCCGGGGCCACTGAAGCTTTCTTT. Translating gives CASSPGATEAFF.